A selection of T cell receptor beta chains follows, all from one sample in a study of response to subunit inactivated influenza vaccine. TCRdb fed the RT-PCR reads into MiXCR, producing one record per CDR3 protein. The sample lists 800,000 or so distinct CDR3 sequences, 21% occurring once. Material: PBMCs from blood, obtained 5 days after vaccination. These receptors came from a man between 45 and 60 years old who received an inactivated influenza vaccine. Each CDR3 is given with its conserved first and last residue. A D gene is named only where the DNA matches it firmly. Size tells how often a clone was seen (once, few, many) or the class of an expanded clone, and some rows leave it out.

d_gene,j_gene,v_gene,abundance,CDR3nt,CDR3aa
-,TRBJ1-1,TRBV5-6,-,TGTGCCAGCAGCTTGGTTGGCAGATTGAACACTGAAGCTTTCTTT,CASSLVGRLNTEAFF
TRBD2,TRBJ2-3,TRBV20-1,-,TGCAGTGCTAGAACGGAACTAGCGGGAGGGCCGAGGGGCACAGATACGCAGTATTTT,CSARTELAGGPRGTDTQYF
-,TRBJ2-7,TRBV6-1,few,TGTGCCAGCAGTCTAAACAGGGGAGGGGAGCAGTACTTC,CASSLNRGGEQYF
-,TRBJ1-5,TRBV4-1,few,TGCGCCAGCAGCCAATTCGGTAGCAATCAGCCCCAGCATTTT,CASSQFGSNQPQHF
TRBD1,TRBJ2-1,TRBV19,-,TGTGCCAGTAGTAACGACCGGGACAGGGGGCTTGGAGAGCAGTTCTTC,CASSNDRDRGLGEQFF
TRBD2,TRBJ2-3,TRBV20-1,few,TGCAGTGCTAGAGATCTGAGGGACTATAGCACAGATACGCAGTATTTT,CSARDLRDYSTDTQYF
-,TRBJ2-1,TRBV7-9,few,TGTGCCAGCAGCTTCAGGGGGGCCTACAATGAGCAGTTCTTC,CASSFRGAYNEQFF
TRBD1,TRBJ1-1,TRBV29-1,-,TGCAGCGTCTGGGACAGGGAGAACACTGAAGCTTTCTTT,CSVWDRENTEAFF
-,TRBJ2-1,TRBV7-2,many,TGTGCCAGCAGCTTAGGGGTGGGGGGTACCTACAATGAGCAGTTCTTC,CASSLGVGGTYNEQFF
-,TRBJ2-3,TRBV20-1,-,TGCAGTGCTAGAGCCGGCGTTAGCACAGATACGCAGTATTTT,CSARAGVSTDTQYF
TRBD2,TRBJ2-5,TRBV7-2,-,TGTGCCAGCAGCTTATTGCGGGGGGCACAAGAGACCCAGTACTTC,CASSLLRGAQETQYF
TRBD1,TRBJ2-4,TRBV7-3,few,TGTGCCTGCAGCCCAGGGGGCCGGGGAATTCAGTACTTC,CACSPGGRGIQYF
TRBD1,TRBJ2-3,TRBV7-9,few,TGTGCCAGCAGCTCCGCCGGGACAGGGGAGTATACGCAGTATTTT,CASSSAGTGEYTQYF
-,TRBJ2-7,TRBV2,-,TGTGCCAGCAGTTCTGAACAGGGTTACGAGCAGTACTTC,CASSSEQGYEQYF
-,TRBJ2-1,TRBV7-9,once,TGTGCCAGCAGCTTAGTAACGTCGGAGGATGAGCAGTTCTTC,CASSLVTSEDEQFF
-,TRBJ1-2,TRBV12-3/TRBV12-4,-,TGTGCCAGCAGCTTAAGGGACTTAAGCTACACCTTC,CASSLRDLSYTF
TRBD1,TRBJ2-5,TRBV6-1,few,TGTGCCAGCAGGACGGAGCGGGACAGGGGGCTTGGTAGGGAGACCCAGTACTTC,CASRTERDRGLGRETQYF
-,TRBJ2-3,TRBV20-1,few,TGCAGTGCTAGAGATTGGCGCGGGGGCGCGGGAGATACGCAGTATTTT,CSARDWRGGAGDTQYF
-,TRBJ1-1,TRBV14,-,TGTGCCAGCAGCCAGGTTATGGGGGTTATGGCTGAAGCTTTCTTT,CASSQVMGVMAEAFF
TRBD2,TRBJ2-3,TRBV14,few,TGTGCCAGCAGCCACTTAGCGGGGGATAGCGCAGATACGCAGTATTTT,CASSHLAGDSADTQYF
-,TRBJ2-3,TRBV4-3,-,TGCGCCAGCAGCCAAGTTCTAGCTATGGATACGCAGTATTTT,CASSQVLAMDTQYF
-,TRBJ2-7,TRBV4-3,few,TGCGCCAGCAGCCAAGAGACGGTTGGGCCAGGGGTGGAGCAGTACTTC,CASSQETVGPGVEQYF
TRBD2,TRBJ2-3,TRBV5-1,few,TGCGCCAGCAGCTTTACTAGCGGGGCCGGGGAGGCGTATTTT,CASSFTSGAGEAYF
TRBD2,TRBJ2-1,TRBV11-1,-,TGTGCCAGCAGCCCGCTACCACAGCGGGAGGGGACGAATGAGCAGTTCTTC,CASSPLPQREGTNEQFF
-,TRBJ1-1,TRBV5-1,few,TGCGCCAGCAGCCAGATGGGACGTCTCAACACTGAAGCTTTCTTT,CASSQMGRLNTEAFF
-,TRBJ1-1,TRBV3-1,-,TGTGCCAGCAGCCCCAAAGTGCTGAACTCTGAAGCTTTCTTT,CASSPKVLNSEAFF
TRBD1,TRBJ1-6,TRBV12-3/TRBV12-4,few,TGTGCCAGCAGTGACAGGGGGTGGAATTCACCCCTCCACTTT,CASSDRGWNSPLHF
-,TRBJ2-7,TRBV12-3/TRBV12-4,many,TGTGCCAGCAGTTTCGGTCAGTACGAGCAGTACTTC,CASSFGQYEQYF
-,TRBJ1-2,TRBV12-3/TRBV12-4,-,TGTGCCAGCAGTTTCTTTCTATCAGGAATGGGTCTTTCGGATAACTATGGCTACACCTTC,CASSFFLSGMGLSDNYGYTF
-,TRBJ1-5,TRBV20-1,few,TGCAGTGTGACACGGAGCAATCAGCCCCAGCATTTT,CSVTRSNQPQHF
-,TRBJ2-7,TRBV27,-,TGTGCCAGCAGGCGGACACCCCGGCTTTACGAGCAGTACTTC,CASRRTPRLYEQYF
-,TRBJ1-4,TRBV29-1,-,TGCAGCGTTGATTTTGGTGTTAATGAAAAACTGTTTTTT,CSVDFGVNEKLFF
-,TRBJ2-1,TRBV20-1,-,TGCAGTGTGCGTGGGGATGAGCAGTTCTTC,CSVRGDEQFF
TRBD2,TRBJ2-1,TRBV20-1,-,TGCAGTGCTAGAGTGGGACTAGCGGGTTACAATGAGCAGTTCTTC,CSARVGLAGYNEQFF
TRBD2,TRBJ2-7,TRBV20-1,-,TGCAGTGCTAGCCGTGGTAGCGGGGTTTCCTACGAGCAGTACTTC,CSASRGSGVSYEQYF
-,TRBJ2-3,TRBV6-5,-,TGTGCCAGCAGTTATCGTAAGATAGATACGCAGTATTTT,CASSYRKIDTQYF
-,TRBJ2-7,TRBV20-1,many,TGCAGTGCTAGAGTAGGCCAGGCGCACTACGAGCAGTACTTC,CSARVGQAHYEQYF
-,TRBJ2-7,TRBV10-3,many,TGTGCCATCAGTGAGTCGCGGTACGAGCAGTACTTC,CAISESRYEQYF
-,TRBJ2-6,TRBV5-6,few,TGTGCCAGCAGGGCAGGCCTCGGGGCCAACGTCCTGACTTTC,CASRAGLGANVLTF
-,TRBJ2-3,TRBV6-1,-,TGTGCCAGCATTGATGGAATCTCTCCTAGAGATACGCAGTATTTT,CASIDGISPRDTQYF
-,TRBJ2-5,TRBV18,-,TGTGCCAGCTCACCGGGCGAAGCGGAGACCCAGTACTTC,CASSPGEAETQYF
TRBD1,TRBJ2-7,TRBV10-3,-,TGTGCCATCAGTGAGGGGCCCACCGGGACAGGGTTGAATTACGAGCAGTACTTC,CAISEGPTGTGLNYEQYF
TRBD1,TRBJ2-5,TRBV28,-,TGTGCCAGCAGTATGTTGGGACAGCCCTTGCCCACTTCGCAAGAGACCCAGTACTTC,CASSMLGQPLPTSQETQYF
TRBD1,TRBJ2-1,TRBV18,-,TGTGCCAGCTCACCACCGCTGACACAGGGGGGCTATGAGCAGTTCTTC,CASSPPLTQGGYEQFF
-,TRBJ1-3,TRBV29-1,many,TGCAGCGTGGCCGACGGCGGTAGGGGAAACACCATATATTTT,CSVADGGRGNTIYF
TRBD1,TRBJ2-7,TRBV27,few,TGTGCCAGCAGTGCTAGCCCGGGACAGGGATCCCACGAGCAGTACTTC,CASSASPGQGSHEQYF
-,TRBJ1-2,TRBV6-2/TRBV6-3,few,TGTGCCAGCAGTCCCCGTGGCAGATCGCCTTATGGCTACACCTTC,CASSPRGRSPYGYTF
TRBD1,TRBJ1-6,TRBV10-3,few,TGTGCCATCAGGCCTGACAGGGTTGGTTCACCCCTCCACTTT,CAIRPDRVGSPLHF
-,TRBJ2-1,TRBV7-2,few,TGTGCCAGCAGCTTAATCGGGACGGGAAGCTCCTACAATGAGCAGTTCTTC,CASSLIGTGSSYNEQFF
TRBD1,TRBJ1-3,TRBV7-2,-,TGTGCCAGCAGCTTAGAGGGGACAGGGATTGGAAACACCATATATTTT,CASSLEGTGIGNTIYF